By frequency in the sample, the clone carrying this T cell receptor (beta chain) is medium-sized. These data are taken from a study of OX40 agonist ivuxolimab in advanced cancers. Turning to the study itself: Two patients with cutaneous melanoma and one with hepatocellular carcinoma, three in total, showed partial responses.

Clones were sequenced by immunoSEQ multiplex PCR, and TCRdb holds only the in-frame ones, with some missing. Here the sample spans 35,000 to 45,000 clones, roughly nine tenths being singletons. Cycle 7 day 1, cycle 4 day 1, and baseline were the timepoints at which blood was sampled. The junction had 6 bases not matched to a gene; V was cut back by 1 base and J by 3 bases. Germline V gene lookup returns CDR1 MGHRA and CDR2 YSYEKL. The CDR3 contains 15 residues. The chain uses TRBV4-1 and TRBJ2-7; 7 bases are a match to TRBD1. This clonotype originated in an adult with an advanced solid tumor such as melanoma, head and neck, liver or kidney cancer. The material sequenced was CD4+ or CD8+ T cells sorted from blood, taken in a trial of the OX40 agonist ivuxolimab. The CDR3 region is CASSQVSQGVYEQYF. CDR3 DNA: TGCGCCAGCAGCCAAGTTTCTCAGGGGGTCTACGAGCAGTACTTC.